The rows below give T cell receptor beta chains drawn from one sample of a study of T cell changes during pregnancy in multiple sclerosis. Clones were sequenced by immunoSEQ multiplex PCR, and TCRdb holds only the in-frame ones, with some missing. This sample has tens of thousands of clones, with 88% found just once. Sequencing was performed on CD4+ T cells from peripheral blood mononuclear cells, taken in the first trimester of pregnancy. The source of these receptors is a female donor with multiple sclerosis, enrolled in a pregnancy study. CDR3s include the opening cysteine and the closing phenylalanine or tryptophan. The D gene is left open where the match is weak. Part of the rows lack a size; the others show once, few, many or a class for expanded clones.

size: NA; D: NA; J: TRBJ2-7; V: TRBV6-1; DNA: TGTGCCAGCAGCCCCGGGACTTACTCTTACGAGCAGTACTTC; CDR3: CASSPGTYSYEQYF
size: NA; D: NA; J: TRBJ2-1; V: TRBV6-6; DNA: TGTGCCAGCAGTCGCCTAGGTTCCTACAATGAGCAGTTCTTC; CDR3: CASSRLGSYNEQFF
size: NA; D: TRBD1; J: TRBJ2-7; V: TRBV28; DNA: TGTGCCAGCGCCCTGGGAGACAGGGTCTACGAGCAGTACTTC; CDR3: CASALGDRVYEQYF
size: NA; D: NA; J: TRBJ2-2; V: TRBV6-4; DNA: TGTGCCAGCAAGACCGACAGAGCCAACACCGGGGAGCTGTTTTTT; CDR3: CASKTDRANTGELFF
size: medium-sized; D: TRBD1; J: TRBJ2-1; V: TRBV19; DNA: TGTGCCTCAGGGGGTGAGCAGTTCTTC; CDR3: CASGGEQFF
size: NA; D: TRBD2; J: TRBJ2-5; V: TRBV7-3; DNA: TGTGCCAGCAGTCCGGGGGGGCAAGAGACCCAGTACTTC; CDR3: CASSPGGQETQYF
size: NA; D: NA; J: TRBJ2-5; V: TRBV7-2; DNA: TGTGCCAGCAGCTTGAGTGAAGAGACCCAGTACTTC; CDR3: CASSLSEETQYF
size: NA; D: TRBD1; J: TRBJ1-2; V: TRBV5-1; DNA: TGCGCCAGCAGCCCCGGGACAGGGGACTATGGCTACACCTTC; CDR3: CASSPGTGDYGYTF
size: NA; D: TRBD1; J: TRBJ1-1; V: TRBV11-3; DNA: TGTGCCAGCAGCTGGGACAGCATGAACACTGAAGCTTTCTTT; CDR3: CASSWDSMNTEAFF
size: NA; D: NA; J: TRBJ2-7; V: TRBV30; DNA: TGTGCCTGGAGCACCGGGACTGCTTCCTACGAGCAGTACTTC; CDR3: CAWSTGTASYEQYF
size: NA; D: TRBD1; J: TRBJ2-2; V: TRBV5-1; DNA: TGCGCCAGCAGCCCCCGGACAGGGTCGAACACCGGGGAGCTGTTTTTT; CDR3: CASSPRTGSNTGELFF
size: NA; D: TRBD1; J: TRBJ1-5; V: TRBV19; DNA: TGTGCCAGTAGTATACGCACAGGGGGGGCGAGCAATCAGCCCCAGCATTTT; CDR3: CASSIRTGGASNQPQHF
size: few; D: NA; J: TRBJ1-2; V: TRBV16; DNA: TGTGCCAGCAGCCAATCGCCCGGGGATGGCTACACCTTC; CDR3: CASSQSPGDGYTF
size: NA; D: TRBD1; J: TRBJ2-7; V: TRBV5-4; DNA: TGTGCCAGCAGCACGCCGGGACAGGGGGCGTACGAGCAGTACTTC; CDR3: CASSTPGQGAYEQYF
size: NA; D: NA; J: TRBJ1-1; V: TRBV30; DNA: TGTGCCTGGAAGGAACAGATGAACACTGAAGCTTTCTTT; CDR3: CAWKEQMNTEAFF
size: NA; D: TRBD1; J: TRBJ1-2; V: TRBV28; DNA: TGTGCCAGCAGGCCCCCGACCGGACAGGGGGAGTTTGGCTACACCTTC; CDR3: CASRPPTGQGEFGYTF
size: NA; D: NA; J: TRBJ2-7; V: TRBV7-2; DNA: TGTGCCAGCAGCTTAGTCTCGGGGTCCTCCGTTTACGAGCAGTACTTC; CDR3: CASSLVSGSSVYEQYF
size: NA; D: NA; J: TRBJ2-7; V: TRBV6-1; DNA: TGTGCCAGCAGTCTCCCAGGGGGGAGCTACGAGCAGTACTTC; CDR3: CASSLPGGSYEQYF
size: NA; D: TRBD1; J: TRBJ1-1; V: TRBV6-5; DNA: TGTGCCAGCAGAAGGGGACAGCCAAACACTGAAGCTTTCTTT; CDR3: CASRRGQPNTEAFF
size: few; D: NA; J: TRBJ1-3; V: TRBV25-1; DNA: TGTGCCAGCAGTGTCTCAGGTGCTGGAAACACCATATATTTT; CDR3: CASSVSGAGNTIYF
size: NA; D: TRBD2; J: TRBJ2-1; V: TRBV27; DNA: TGTGCCAGCAGTTCTTACTCCTCGGCGGGAGTTGGGGATGAGCAGTTCTTC; CDR3: CASSSYSSAGVGDEQFF
size: NA; D: TRBD2; J: TRBJ2-3; V: TRBV7-9; DNA: TGTGCCAGCAGCCTCGGGACTAGCGGGCACACAGATACGCAGTATTTT; CDR3: CASSLGTSGHTDTQYF
size: NA; D: NA; J: TRBJ1-4; V: TRBV5-4; DNA: TGTGCCAGCAGCCAAGGGGGAGCTAATGAAAAACTGTTTTTT; CDR3: CASSQGGANEKLFF
size: few; D: TRBD2; J: TRBJ2-1; V: TRBV28; DNA: TGTGCCAGCAGTTTCCCCGGAGGGCTCGCCTTGGGGAGGGCCGTCACCCACAATGAGCAGTTCTTC; CDR3: CASSFPGGLALGRAVTHNEQFF
size: NA; D: TRBD1; J: TRBJ1-2; V: TRBV27; DNA: TGTGCCAGCAGTGTCGGGACAGGGGAGGGCTATGGCTACACCTTC; CDR3: CASSVGTGEGYGYTF
size: NA; D: NA; J: TRBJ2-5; V: TRBV29-1; DNA: TGCAGCGTTGAAATCCCCCGAGGGTTAGAGACCCAGTACTTC; CDR3: CSVEIPRGLETQYF
size: NA; D: TRBD1; J: TRBJ2-1; V: TRBV19; DNA: TGTGCCAGTAGTTCCCGACAGGGCAGGGTGGGCAATGAGCAGTTCTTC; CDR3: CASSSRQGRVGNEQFF
size: NA; D: NA; J: TRBJ2-7; V: TRBV7-9; DNA: TGTGCCAGCAGCTTAGTAGGGCCTTCGGGGGAGCAGTACTTC; CDR3: CASSLVGPSGEQYF
size: few; D: NA; J: TRBJ1-1; V: TRBV28; DNA: TGTGCCAGCGGGCAGCCGATGAACACTGAAGCTTTCTTT; CDR3: CASGQPMNTEAFF
size: NA; D: TRBD1; J: TRBJ2-4; V: TRBV7-9; DNA: TGTGCCAGCAGTCGACAGGGGGCGCATAAGGACATTCAGTACTTC; CDR3: CASSRQGAHKDIQYF
size: NA; D: NA; J: TRBJ1-5; V: TRBV5-1; DNA: TGCGCCAGCAGCTTGGCAGCAGGGATCGGTCAGCCCCAGCATTTT; CDR3: CASSLAAGIGQPQHF
size: NA; D: NA; J: TRBJ2-1; V: TRBV7-8; DNA: TGTGCCAGCAGCTTAGATGGAGGGAATGAGCAGTTCTTC; CDR3: CASSLDGGNEQFF
size: NA; D: NA; J: TRBJ1-2; V: TRBV11-2; DNA: TGTGCCAGCAGCCACCAGGGGCAGGGGTTGCGAGGCTACACCTTC; CDR3: CASSHQGQGLRGYTF
size: NA; D: NA; J: TRBJ2-3; V: TRBV29-1; DNA: TGCAGCGTTGTGTGGCGGGGTCGCACGAATACGCAGTATTTT; CDR3: CSVVWRGRTNTQYF
size: NA; D: NA; J: TRBJ2-5; V: TRBV5-4; DNA: TGTGCCAGCAGCTTCAAGCGTAAGGAGACCCAGTACTTC; CDR3: CASSFKRKETQYF
size: NA; D: TRBD2; J: TRBJ2-3; V: TRBV7-6; DNA: TGTGCCAGCAGTCCAAGCGGGGCGTCCACAGATACGCAGTATTTT; CDR3: CASSPSGASTDTQYF
size: NA; D: TRBD2; J: TRBJ2-5; V: TRBV5-4; DNA: TGTGCCAGCAGCTCGAAAAGCGGGAGCGAAGAGACCCAGTACTTC; CDR3: CASSSKSGSEETQYF
size: NA; D: TRBD1; J: TRBJ2-7; V: TRBV6-1; DNA: TGTGCCAGCGGGACAGGGAATCACGAGCAGTACTTC; CDR3: CASGTGNHEQYF
size: NA; D: NA; J: TRBJ1-4; V: TRBV7-6; DNA: TGTGCCAGCAGCTTACCGGGGGAAAAACTGTTTTTT; CDR3: CASSLPGEKLFF
size: NA; D: NA; J: TRBJ1-5; V: TRBV19; DNA: TGTGCCAGTACCCCACCGCAGGGACAGCCCCAGCATTTT; CDR3: CASTPPQGQPQHF
size: NA; D: TRBD2; J: TRBJ2-7; V: TRBV7-2; DNA: TGTGCCAGCAGCTTGACGGGCGGGGGGGGCCTCCACGAGCAGTACTTC; CDR3: CASSLTGGGGLHEQYF
size: NA; D: TRBD1; J: TRBJ2-1; V: TRBV11-2; DNA: TGTGCCAGCAGCCGGCCGACAGGGTTCTACAATGAGCAGTTCTTC; CDR3: CASSRPTGFYNEQFF
size: NA; D: TRBD1; J: TRBJ1-1; V: TRBV6-6; DNA: TGTGCCAGTCAGGGGGGGAACACTGAAGCTTTCTTT; CDR3: CASQGGNTEAFF
size: NA; D: TRBD1; J: TRBJ1-5; V: TRBV5-1; DNA: TGCGCCAGCAGCTTAGGACAGGGGTTTGATCAGCCCCAGCATTTT; CDR3: CASSLGQGFDQPQHF
size: medium-sized; D: NA; J: TRBJ1-6; V: TRBV5-5; DNA: TGTGCCAGCAGCTTGGTAGGCGGGGCACATAATTCACCCCTCCACTTT; CDR3: CASSLVGGAHNSPLHF
size: NA; D: NA; J: TRBJ1-2; V: TRBV9; DNA: TGTGCCAGCAGCTCCCCTTCTTGGGGGACGGGAGCTAACTATGGCTACACCTTC; CDR3: CASSSPSWGTGANYGYTF
size: once; D: TRBD1; J: TRBJ1-1; V: TRBV6-1; DNA: TGTGCCAGCAGTGCCTCCGGGACAGGGCACACTGAAGCTTTCTTT; CDR3: CASSASGTGHTEAFF
size: NA; D: NA; J: TRBJ1-3; V: TRBV5-1; DNA: TGCGCCAGCAGCTTCGGCAGGGATTACTCTGGAAACACCATATATTTT; CDR3: CASSFGRDYSGNTIYF
size: NA; D: NA; J: TRBJ1-5; V: TRBV30; DNA: TGTGCCTGGAGTGTGGGGCCTTACAATCAGCCCCAGCATTTT; CDR3: CAWSVGPYNQPQHF
size: NA; D: TRBD2; J: TRBJ2-3; V: TRBV5-1; DNA: TGCGCCAGCAGCTTGGATCTAGCGGGGAGTACAGATACGCAGTATTTT; CDR3: CASSLDLAGSTDTQYF
size: NA; D: TRBD2; J: TRBJ2-1; V: TRBV28; DNA: TGTGCCAGCAGTTTATCACTAGCGGTTCTCCAAAGCTCCTACAATGAGCAGTTCTTC; CDR3: CASSLSLAVLQSSYNEQFF
size: NA; D: TRBD1; J: TRBJ1-2; V: TRBV6-1; DNA: TGTGCCAGCAGAGAACCGGGACAGGCCTATGGCTACACCTTC; CDR3: CASREPGQAYGYTF
size: NA; D: TRBD2; J: TRBJ2-7; V: TRBV5-1; DNA: TGCGCCAGCAGCTTGGTTTCTAGCGGGAGGCCTCCACCCTACGAGCAGTACTTC; CDR3: CASSLVSSGRPPPYEQYF
size: NA; D: TRBD2; J: TRBJ2-3; V: TRBV5-1; DNA: TGCGCCAGCAGCTTGGGACTAGCGGGGGGCCCGAGCAGCACAGATACGCAGTATTTT; CDR3: CASSLGLAGGPSSTDTQYF